This record covers a single TCR beta chain. Its antigen remains unidentified. The entry originates in a study of STAT3 mutations in large granular lymphocyte leukemia. General study points: In T-cell large granular lymphocyte leukemia, about half of patients showed multiple immunodominant subclonotypes. Samples missed the first appearance of the clone. TCR clonotype switching after therapy occurred in about 35% of the 18 patients. Differing intervals and regimens complicate linking therapy response to clone burden.

Average productive template count per sample was about 40,773. TCRdb's table, derived via immunoSEQ multiplex PCR, lists solely in-frame clones and lacks some. Among tens of thousands of clones listed, about 88% were seen once. Source material: PBMCs. The sequence was obtained from a human donor with T large granular lymphocyte leukemia. Some clones in this sample may be carry-over from other donors' samples.

The CDR3 DNA sequence: TGTGCCAGCTCACCAACAGGGCGAGACGGCTACACCTTC. Translating gives CASSPTGRDGYTF. The chain recombines TRBV18 with TRBJ1-2; D perhaps matches TRBD1 (6 bases). Germline V gene data show CDR1 as KGHSH and CDR2 as LQKENI. The CDR3 contains 13 residues. V lost 2 bases, J lost 8 bases, and 12 bases lay in between.